This TCR beta chain emerged from a study of persistence of HIV-infected CD4 T cells. The immunoSEQ assay was version 4, run in survey mode. Only in-frame clones appear in the TCRdb table, and some are missing; sequencing was by immunoSEQ multiplex PCR. This sample has fewer than 20,000 clones; about four fifths occur once, and the top ten carry 6.8%. Stimulation used about 9.5 ug/mL lysate from CMV-infected fibroblasts. Sorting of responding CD4+ T cells relied on upregulated CD40 ligand together with CD69. This clone was seen a single time. The antigen is not known. This TCR came from an adult man with HIV who was CMV-seropositive. The starting material was CD4+ T cells sorted from PBMCs after approximately 19-hour stimulation, obtained from a patient who received antiretroviral therapy.

Here the CDR3 DNA reads TGTGCCACCAGTGAAGGACAGGTTAGGGGTGAGCAGTTCTTC. Amino acids: CATSEGQVRGEQFF. J is TRBJ2-1 and V is TRBV24-1; 7 positions agree with TRBD1. J was trimmed by 9 bases and V by 4 bases; bases with no gene match: 8. The CDR3 covers 14 residues. Per germline, CDR1 KGHDR and CDR2 SFDVKD.